The next 14 T cell receptor beta chains were all read from a single sample in a study of PD-1 blockade in classical Hodgkin lymphoma. Every one of the patients relapsed after autologous stem cell transplantation (brentuximab vedotin exposure was variable). The method was immunoSEQ multiplex PCR; TCRdb's version includes in-frame clones alone and lacks a portion of them. Of some 150,000 clones listed, under 85% are singletons. The sequenced sample was peripheral blood mononuclear cells (PBMCs), obtained before the second cycle of nivolumab. These receptor sequences come from a human donor with classical Hodgkin lymphoma.

The genes are TRBV7-6 and TRBJ1-5; 9 nucleotides agree with TRBD1. In germline, CDR1 is SGHVS, CDR2 FNYEAQ. Losses at the gene ends were 5 bases for V and 3 bases for J; bases not matched to a gene: 8. CDR3 length equals 16 residues. CDR3 DNA sequence: TGTGCCAGCAGCGCGGGACAGGGAGATGTCAATCAGCCCCAGCATTTT. Translation: CASSAGQGDVNQPQHF.

The chain couples TRBV9 to TRBJ2-3; D is uncertain. V lost 5 bases to trimming and J lost 0 bases, with 10 bases between them. The CDR3 covers 14 residues. Germline CDR1 SGDLS, CDR2 YYNGEE. CDR3: CASRADPSTDTQYF. The CDR3 DNA reads as TGTGCCAGCAGGGCGGACCCTAGCACAGATACGCAGTATTTT.

The V gene is TRBV18, the J gene TRBJ1-4, with D perhaps matching TRBD1 (5 bases). V was shortened by 3 bases and J by 8 bases, with 16 bases between the two germline ends. The CDR3 extends over 15 amino acids. Germline V lookup: CDR1 KGHSH, CDR2 LQKENI. The CDR3: CASSPPGRGLEKLFF. Written as DNA, the CDR3 is TGTGCCAGCTCACCCCCGGGAAGGGGATTGGAAAAACTGTTTTTT.

This chain connects TRBV27 to TRBJ2-7, with TRBD1 identical over 7 bases. The ends lost 4 bases at V and 3 bases at J; junction bases unmatched: 9. This CDR3 is built from 15 residues. Germline loops: CDR1 MNHEY, CDR2 SMNVEV (reference sequence). CDR3 loop: CASSYRTGPNYEQYF. CDR3 bases: TGTGCCAGCAGTTACCGGACAGGTCCAAACTACGAGCAGTACTTC.

The chain has TRBV19 and TRBJ2-1; TRBD2 matches at 11 bases. Germline loops: CDR1 LNHDA, CDR2 SQIVND (reference sequence). The trim removed 3 bases at V and 15 bases at J, leaving 10 bases unmatched. The CDR3 runs 14 residues. CDR3 coding DNA: TGTGCCAGTAGTATCGCTAGCGGGGGGCCGAAACCGTTCTTC. It specifies CASSIASGGPKPFF.

CDR3 DNA sequence: TGTGCCAGCAGTTACGAGGGGCAGGGGGTGAGTGGCTACACCTTC. As protein: CASSYEGQGVSGYTF. The chain links TRBV6-5 to TRBJ1-2, with 7 bases matching TRBD1. From germline, CDR1 is MNHEY and CDR2 SVGAGI. The CDR3 consists of 15 residues. The V and J ends lost 2 bases and 7 bases, in that order; junction bases with no gene match: 10.

V and J are TRBV6-6 and TRBJ1-2; D is uncertain. Germline V lookup: CDR1 MNHNY, CDR2 SVGAGI (reference sequence). Trimming cost V 0 bases and J 3 bases, with 8 bases left between them. The CDR3 loop spans 14 amino acids. In DNA form, the CDR3 reads TGTGCCAGCAGTTACTCCGGGGTCTACTATGGCTACACCTTC. This encodes CASSYSGVYYGYTF.

This clone was found once. The chain is built from TRBV6-1 and TRBJ1-1, with a weak D call TRBD1 (6 bases). Germline CDR1 is MNHNS and CDR2 is SASEGT. V was shortened by 2 bases and J by 4 bases, with 8 bases between the two germline ends. CDR3 length equals 13 residues. CDR3 amino acids: CASSEQGFTEAFF. The CDR3 DNA sequence: TGTGCCAGCAGTGAACAGGGGTTCACTGAAGCTTTCTTT.

This chain joins TRBV30 and TRBJ2-7; tentatively, D is TRBD1 (5 bases). The germline gives CDR1 GTSNPN, CDR2 SVGIG (reference sequence). The CDR3 totals 14 residues. V was pared by 3 bases and J by 6 bases, with 18 bases between. The CDR3 nucleotides read TGTGCCTGGAGGCCCAGGGTGATTAGCTCCGAGCAGTACTTC. Amino acids: CAWRPRVISSEQYF.

The V and J genes are TRBV6-1 and TRBJ1-3, with TRBD1 matching over 9 bases. The germline gives CDR1 MNHNS, CDR2 SASEGT. The CDR3 is 15 residues long. The junction had 6 bases not matched to a gene; V was cut back by 6 bases and J by 3 bases. This CDR3 reads CASSRDRAFGNTIYF. For the CDR3, the DNA is TGTGCCAGCAGCCGGGACAGGGCTTTTGGAAACACCATATATTTT.

Remarks on this clone: An end of the junction does not agree with germline; a read error may underlie this. Other DNA sequences in the sample encode the same CDR3. In DNA, the CDR3 is TGCGCCAGCAGTGAGTCTTATGGGGACCGCTACGAGCAGTACTTC. It encodes CASSESYGDRYEQYF. V usage is TRBV6-6 and J usage is TRBJ2-7, with D tentatively TRBD1 or TRBD2 (5 bases each). This CDR3 region has 15 residues. Germline-derived CDR1 and CDR2 are MNHNY and SVGAGI (reference sequence).

The chain uses TRBV19 and TRBJ1-5, with D hard to call. The length of the CDR3 is 13 residues. V was pared by 5 bases and J by 4 bases, with 9 bases between. Per the germline V gene, CDR1 is LNHDA and CDR2 is SQIVND (reference sequence). In DNA, the CDR3 is TGTGCCAGTAGTTTAACAGAGAATCAGCCCCAGCATTTT. The encoded protein is CASSLTENQPQHF. The full variable domain, its missing parts supplied by reference TRBV19 and TRBJ1-5, is DGGITQSPKYLFRKEGQNVTLSCEQNLNHDAMYWYRQDPGQGLRLIYYSQIVNDFQKGDIAEGYSVSREKKESFPLTVTSAQKNPTAFYLCASSLTENQPQHFGDGTRLSIL.

The gene calls are TRBV5-6 and TRBJ2-3, with D tentatively TRBD2 (5 bases). The CDR3 runs to 11 residues. The V gene's germline CDR1 is SGHDT and CDR2 YYEEEE. V lost 10 bases and J 6 bases, leaving 12 bases between the germline ends. The CDR3 protein is CASLRGDTQYF. For the CDR3, the DNA is TGTGCCTCCCTCCGGGGTGATACGCAGTATTTT. Supplemented by reference TRBV5-6 and TRBJ2-3, the full variable domain reads DAGVTQSPTHLIKTRGQQVTLRCSPKSGHDTVSWYQQALGQGPQFIFQYYEEEERQRGNFPDRFSGHQFPNYSSELNVNALLLGDSALYLCASLRGDTQYFGPGTRLTVL.

This clone appeared a single time. The gene calls are TRBV11-2 and TRBJ2-6; weak D call: TRBD2 (5 bases). V lost 5 bases, J lost 1 base, and 21 bases lay in between. This CDR3 has 19 residues. Germline assignment: CDR1 SGHAT and CDR2 FQNNGV. CDR3 sequence reads: CASSPRPGEGPSGANVLTF. The CDR3 DNA reads as TGTGCCAGCAGCCCCAGGCCCGGGGAAGGCCCGTCTGGGGCCAACGTCCTGACTTTC. Full variable domain (remainder filled in from reference TRBV11-2 and TRBJ2-6): EAGVAQSPRYKIIEKRQSVAFWCNPISGHATLYWYQQILGQGPKLLIQFQNNGVVDDSQLPKDRFSAERLKGVDSTLKIQPAKLEDSAVYLCASSPRPGEGPSGANVLTFGAGSRLTVL.